The clone carrying this TCR beta chain has a count of ten or more. Its antigen is unknown. TCRdb reprocessed the reads with MiXCR, giving one entry per CDR3 protein. The sample includes approximately 1,000,000 distinct CDR3 sequences, less than 35% of them seen just once. The entry originates in a study of T cell repertoires in cytomegalovirus infection. Background on the study: Indicated by public TCR beta signatures were CMV infection and matching HLA type.

Study results and caveats: HLA-C-restricted CMV-specific TCR beta clonotypes were dominant in the ex vivo response.

Germline assignment: CDR1 SEHNR and CDR2 FQNEAQ (reference sequence). The V segment lost 11 bases and the J segment 4 bases; nucleotides outside the gene matches: 13. This CDR3 spans 15 amino acids. This chain joins TRBV7-9 and TRBJ2-2; 7 bases agree with TRBD1. The input for sequencing was cultured CD8+ T cells from PBMCs, taken from culture after CMV antigen stimulation. The TCR originated in a human donor in good health (CMV status not recorded). Some clones in this sample may be carry-over from other donors' samples. The CDR3 here is CAGTTGDSVTGELFF. CDR3 nucleotide sequence: TGTGCCGGCACTACAGGGGATTCGGTCACCGGGGAGCTGTTTTTT.